These 11 T cell receptor beta chains came from one sample sequenced in a study of T cell responses to AZD1222 COVID-19 vaccine (TCRdb year 2021). The sample's time point label, in plain terms: baseline before first vaccination. Reading the label with the study, this specimen's treatment or condition is: meningococcal conjugate vaccine given as trial control. The library relied on the immunoSEQ multiplex PCR assay. TCRdb carries this immuneACCESS record with in-frame sequences only. Its versions omit some clonotypes, under half of them owing to an unresolved V gene in the studies checked, with the rest unexplained. The sample yields approximately 130,000 clones; 75% to 90% were counted once. 8.5% to 14% of the sample is taken by the ten largest. The source material was peripheral blood, sampled on day 0 of MenACWY control vaccination. These TCRs come from an adult in good health.

The chain joins TRBV11-2 to TRBJ1-1; D gene unclear. V lost 2 bases to trimming and J lost 1 base, with 8 bases between them. Germline V gives CDR1 SGHAT, CDR2 FQNNGV. This CDR3 has 14 amino acids. The chain's CDR3 is CASSLQPTNTEAFF. The DNA for the CDR3 is TGTGCCAGCAGCTTACAACCGACGAACACTGAAGCTTTCTTT.

The V call is TRBV30, the J call TRBJ1-5; D is perhaps TRBD1 (6 bases). Trimming shortened V by 5 bases and J by 8 bases, and 16 bases separated the two germline ends. CDR1 is GTSNPN and CDR2 is SVGIG in the germline V gene (reference sequence). The CDR3 is made up of 13 amino acids. The CDR3 reads CAWGQGKFEPQHF. CDR3 sequence (DNA): TGTGCCTGGGGGCAGGGGAAATTTGAGCCCCAGCATTTT.

The J gene is TRBJ2-7, the V gene TRBV27; D remains ambiguous. This CDR3 contains 16 residues. The V end lost 2 bases, the J end lost 0 bases, and 14 bases lay between the germline ends. Looked up from germline, CDR1 is MNHEY and CDR2 is SMNVEV (reference sequence). The CDR3 DNA is TGTGCCAGCAGTTTAGGGTCGGGCCTGAGCTCCTACGAGCAGTACTTC. This codes for CASSLGSGLSSYEQYF.

The gene calls are TRBV7-8 and TRBJ2-7; possibly TRBD1 for D (6 bases). The CDR3 runs to 13 residues. V was pared by 6 bases and J by 0 bases, with 9 bases between. The germline gives CDR1 SGHVS, CDR2 FQNEAQ. Here the CDR3 DNA reads TGTGCCAGCAGAGGGGGTGGCTCCTACGAGCAGTACTTC. Protein product: CASRGGGSYEQYF. Combining the CDR3 with reference TRBV7-8 and TRBJ2-7 gives the whole variable domain GAGVSQSPRYKVAKRGQDVALRCDPISGHVSLFWYQQALGQGPEFLTYFQNEAQLDKSGLPSDRFFAERPEGSVSTLKIQRTQQEDSAVYLCASRGGGSYEQYFGPGTRLTVT.

The chain has TRBV5-4 and TRBJ2-3; 8 bases match TRBD1. Germline V gene data show CDR1 as SGHNT and CDR2 as YYREEE (reference sequence). The length of the CDR3 is 15 residues. V gave up 1 base and J gave up 1 base; unmatched junction bases: 2. CDR3 sequence: CASSLRTGRTDTQYF. The CDR3 DNA follows: TGTGCCAGCAGCTTGCGGACAGGGCGCACAGATACGCAGTATTTT.

The sample holds a few counts of this clone. The chain couples TRBV7-9 to TRBJ2-3; 7 bases line up with TRBD2. Per the germline V gene, CDR1 is SEHNR and CDR2 is FQNEAQ (reference sequence). This CDR3 is built from 12 residues. V shed 4 bases and J 8 bases; nucleotides not matched to a gene: 3. Here the CDR3 reads CASSSRTSTQYF. In nucleotides, the CDR3 is TGTGCCAGCAGCTCTAGGACTAGTACGCAGTATTTT.

In this sample, this clone turned up a few times. This chain links TRBV27 with TRBJ2-5; 14 positions agree with TRBD2. J lost 5 bases, V lost 5 bases, and 4 bases had no gene match. The CDR3 covers 15 residues. From germline, CDR1 is MNHEY and CDR2 SMNVEV (reference sequence). The CDR3 region is CASSGGLAGVETQYF. CDR3 DNA sequence: TGTGCCAGCAGTGGGGGACTAGCGGGAGTTGAGACCCAGTACTTC.

This clone has more than one count but fewer than ten. In the same sample, other DNA sequences code for this CDR3. The chain uses TRBV7-3 and TRBJ2-3; tentative D call: TRBD2 (6 bases). Germline CDR1 SGHTA, CDR2 FQGTGA. Trimming cost V 0 bases and J 2 bases, with 6 bases left between them. This CDR3 spans 14 amino acids. This CDR3 is CASSLTRDTDTQYF. CDR3 nucleotides: TGTGCCAGCAGCTTAACGCGGGACACAGATACGCAGTATTTT. Together with reference TRBV7-3 and TRBJ2-3, the CDR3 gives the full variable domain: GAGVSQTPSNKVTEKGKYVELRCDPISGHTALYWYRQSLGQGPEFLIYFQGTGAADDSGLPNDRFFAVRPEGSVSTLKIQRTERGDSAVYLCASSLTRDTDTQYFGPGTRLTVL.

The rearrangement joins TRBV12-3 or TRBV12-4 to TRBJ1-3, with D possibly being TRBD1 (5 bases). The CDR3 runs 13 residues. V lost 5 bases and J lost 8, with 13 bases in between. The CDR3 sequence is CASSLGLEDTIYF. The CDR3, as DNA: TGTGCCAGCAGTCTGGGACTAGAAGACACCATATATTTT.

The chain has TRBV27 and TRBJ1-1; D is perhaps TRBD1 (6 bases). This CDR3 has 14 amino acids. The germline V gene has CDR1 MNHEY and CDR2 SMNVEV (reference sequence). Trimming took 2 bases from V and 5 from J, leaving 12 bases between them. As DNA, the CDR3 is TGTGCCAGCAGTTTAAGGGGGATCAGGACTGAAGCTTTCTTT. Its translation is CASSLRGIRTEAFF.

This chain joins TRBV7-9 and TRBJ2-3, with a weak D call TRBD2 (6 bases). Trimming removed 1 base at V and 2 bases at J, with 13 bases between. Germline lookup yields CDR1 SEHNR and CDR2 FQNEAQ (reference sequence). This CDR3 comprises 16 residues. The CDR3 spells CASSLELGGPTDTQYF. The DNA of the CDR3 is TGTGCCAGCAGCTTAGAGTTGGGGGGACCCACAGATACGCAGTATTTT.